This entry concerns a single T cell receptor beta chain. As processed by the authors: It was from reference gene primer amplification that nucleated cell counts were estimated. The protocol was immunoSEQ multiplex PCR, while the TCRdb copy is restricted to in-frame clones and leaves out a portion. V and J calls and clone size are given by that table; D and trimming were obtained from the DNA. The sample gives around 300,000 clones, 65% to 90% of which show up once; just over 7% is in the top ten. The data are from a study of blood T cell repertoires in COVID-19. Study overall: The samples span acute and convalescent COVID-19 from the United States, Italy and Spain. Sources were T cells, B-cell-depleted T cells, or PBMCs; the material itself was cDNA or gDNA.

Germline loops: CDR1 GTSNPN, CDR2 SVGIG (reference sequence). V lost 4 bases and J 8 bases, leaving 12 bases between the germline ends. The CDR3 runs 12 residues. The chain links TRBV30 to TRBJ2-4; D uncertain. What was sequenced was peripheral blood. This clonotype was sampled from a human donor in a cohort sampled during active COVID-19. The DNA for the CDR3 is TGTGCCTGGAATCGAGGTTTGGACATTCAGTACTTC. Its translation: CAWNRGLDIQYF.